The 20 T cell receptor beta chains listed next were all sequenced from one sample in a study of blood T cell repertoires in COVID-19. Generated by immunoSEQ multiplex PCR, the TCRdb table keeps only in-frame clones and is missing some. The sample has about 42,000 clones; about 88% are singletons. Sequencing was carried out using peripheral blood. These receptor sequences come from a human donor in a cohort sampled during active COVID-19.

The CDR3 DNA reads TGTGCCAGCAGCAACCGACTAGCGGGCCAAGAGACCCAGTACTTC. It codes for CASSNRLAGQETQYF. This rearrangement joins TRBV7-2 to TRBJ2-5; 10 bases match TRBD2. This CDR3 is built from 15 residues. V was clipped by 5 bases and J by 1 base; unmatched bases: 4. Germline values: CDR1 SGHTA, CDR2 FQGNSA.

This clone was observed once. The sample carries other DNA sequences with the same CDR3. The V and J genes are TRBV9 and TRBJ2-7, with TRBD1 as a possible D gene (6 bases). The CDR3 is 13 residues long. Germline V CDR1 and CDR2: SGDLS, YYNGEE. Trimming stripped 2 bases from V and 3 bases from J, with 9 bases between. CDR3 amino acids: CASSVGQSYEQYF. The CDR3 DNA reads TGTGCCAGCAGCGTCGGACAGAGCTACGAGCAGTACTTC.

This chain joins TRBV9 and TRBJ1-2, with 7 bases matching TRBD1. The CDR3 has 15 residues. CDR1 is SGDLS, CDR2 YYNGEE, per germline. J lost 5 bases, V lost 3 bases, and 10 bases had no gene match. As DNA, the CDR3 is TGTGCCAGCAGCGGAGAGACAGGGTACGAATATGGCTACACCTTC. Its translation is CASSGETGYEYGYTF.

The rearrangement uses TRBV11-2 and TRBJ1-6; the D is unclear. The CDR3 is 15 amino acids. The V gene's germline CDR1 is SGHAT and CDR2 FQNNGV. The V end lost 5 bases, the J end lost 1 base, and 9 bases lay between the germline ends. The CDR3 loop is CASSRRDSYNSPLHF. The DNA of the CDR3 is TGTGCCAGCAGCCGGAGAGATTCCTATAATTCACCCCTCCACTTT.

The rearrangement uses TRBV7-9 and TRBJ1-4, with D possibly matching TRBD1 (5 bases). V was cut by 2 bases and J by 4 bases, with 8 bases left in between. Germline V gene sequence: CDR1 SEHNR, CDR2 FQNEAQ (reference sequence). There are 14 residues in the CDR3. CDR3 sequence: CASSLRGFNEKLFF. The DNA of the CDR3 is TGTGCCAGCAGCTTAAGGGGTTTTAATGAAAAACTGTTTTTT.

The chain uses TRBV2 and TRBJ1-2; 8 positions agree with TRBD1. The V gene end was trimmed by 5 bases and the J gene end by 3 bases; junction bases not matched to a gene: 8. CDR3 size: 15 residues. Germline CDR1 is SNHLY and CDR2 is FYNNEI. As DNA, the CDR3 is TGTGCCAGCAGTCCGACAGGGGAAGGGGACTATGGCTACACCTTC. Residues: CASSPTGEGDYGYTF.

A note on this clone: At one of its ends the junction is not consistent with the germline gene, which may arise from a read error. The V gene is TRBV6-1, the J gene TRBJ1-2; D remains ambiguous. This CDR3 is built from 14 residues. Germline CDR1 MNHNS, CDR2 SASEGT. This CDR3 reads CASREANRNYGYTF. The CDR3 nucleotides are TGTGCCAGCAGAGAAGCGAACCGGAACTATGGCTACACCTTC.

The rearrangement links TRBV6-5 to TRBJ2-1, with a tentative D call TRBD2 (6 bases). V lost 9 bases and J 4 bases, leaving 16 bases between the germline ends. Germline values: CDR1 MNHEY, CDR2 SVGAGI. The CDR3 has 14 amino acids. The CDR3 nucleotides are TGTGCCAGAACTTACTTACGGGGGTACAATGAGCAGTTCTTC. It specifies CARTYLRGYNEQFF.

This clone occurred once. The V gene is TRBV6-6, the J gene TRBJ2-5; 8 nucleotides align to TRBD2. Germline V gene sequence: CDR1 MNHNY, CDR2 SVGAGI (reference sequence). Losses at the gene ends were 6 bases for V and 0 bases for J; bases not matched to a gene: 3. This CDR3 spans 14 amino acids. For the CDR3, the DNA is TGTGCCAGCAGCGCGGGGGGAAACCAAGAGACCCAGTACTTC. As protein: CASSAGGNQETQYF.

This chain uses TRBV2 with TRBJ1-6; D may be TRBD1 (5 bases). The CDR3 has 15 amino acids. Germline CDR1 SNHLY, CDR2 FYNNEI. The V end was cut by 4 bases, the J end by 5 bases, with 12 bases between. The CDR3 reads CASSVPTAHNSPLHF. In nucleotides, the CDR3 is TGTGCCAGCAGTGTCCCGACAGCGCATAATTCACCCCTCCACTTT.

The rearrangement links TRBV19 to TRBJ1-1; weak D call: TRBD1 (5 bases). Trimming shortened V by 1 base and J by 5 bases, and 11 bases separated the two germline ends. CDR1 is LNHDA, CDR2 SQIVND, per germline (reference sequence). This CDR3 region has 14 residues. CDR3 sequence (DNA): TGTGCCAGTAGTATAGGTGACAGTAGGACTGAAGCTTTCTTT. Protein sequence: CASSIGDSRTEAFF.

The rearrangement uses TRBV7-3 and TRBJ2-1; D not certain. CDR3 length: 12 residues. CDR1 and CDR2 from the germline V gene are SGHTA and FQGTGA. Trimming pared 1 base from V and 10 bases from J, leaving 8 bases between. The CDR3 reads CASSLIPTEQFF. DNA for the CDR3: TGTGCCAGCAGCTTAATCCCGACAGAGCAGTTCTTC.

This clone was seen more than once but under ten times. The genes are TRBV7-9 and TRBJ1-1; no clear D gene. The germline V and J ends were trimmed by 4 bases and 3 bases, with 15 bases remaining between them. CDR1 is SEHNR, CDR2 FQNEAQ, per germline (reference sequence). The CDR3 runs to 15 residues. CDR3 residues: CASSYHTQRDTEAFF. In nucleotides, the CDR3 is TGTGCCAGCAGCTATCACACACAGCGGGACACTGAAGCTTTCTTT.

The gene calls are TRBV6-4 and TRBJ1-1; D remains ambiguous. The CDR3 contains 13 residues. The V end lost 6 bases, the J end lost 1 base, and 9 bases lay between the germline ends. Germline CDR1 MRHNA, CDR2 SNTAGT. The CDR3 region is CASRAERNTEAFF. For the CDR3, the DNA is TGTGCCAGCAGAGCGGAGAGGAACACTGAAGCTTTCTTT.

The DNA for the CDR3 is TGTGCCAGCAGCCCTACCGGTACCTCTGGAAACACCATATATTTT. This sequence encodes CASSPTGTSGNTIYF. J is TRBJ1-3 and V is TRBV11-2; D unresolved. V dropped 5 bases and J dropped 0 bases, with 11 bases sitting between them. CDR3 size: 15 residues. Per the germline V gene, CDR1 is SGHAT and CDR2 is FQNNGV. The full variable domain, rest sourced from reference TRBV11-2 and TRBJ1-3, is EAGVAQSPRYKIIEKRQSVAFWCNPISGHATLYWYQQILGQGPKLLIQFQNNGVVDDSQLPKDRFSAERLKGVDSTLKIQPAKLEDSAVYLCASSPTGTSGNTIYFGEGSWLTVV.

The rearrangement joins TRBV7-2 to TRBJ1-6; 7 positions agree with TRBD1. V was clipped by 1 base and J by 10 bases; unmatched bases: 1. Germline CDR1 SGHTA, CDR2 FQGNSA. CDR3 length: 13 amino acids. Written as DNA, the CDR3 is TGTGCCAGCAGCTTAGAGACAGGGTCACCCCTCCACTTT. As protein: CASSLETGSPLHF.

This clone was picked up one time. The V gene is TRBV5-3, the J gene TRBJ2-5; 13 nucleotides align to TRBD2. TRBV5-3 belongs to the ORF category, with a function that is uncertain. V shed 4 bases and J 5 bases; nucleotides not matched to a gene: 11. The CDR3 spans 17 residues. The CDR3 region is CARSTWGTSGAWETQYF. CDR3 DNA sequence: TGTGCCAGAAGCACTTGGGGGACTAGCGGGGCCTGGGAGACCCAGTACTTC.

The genes are TRBV19 and TRBJ1-2, with D possibly being TRBD1 (6 bases). Germline values: CDR1 LNHDA, CDR2 SQIVND (reference sequence). The V end lost 3 bases, the J end lost 0 bases, and 17 bases lay between the germline ends. The CDR3 sequence is 17 residues long. The DNA of the CDR3 is TGTGCCAGTAGTATTCCCCTCTACGGGACACCTAACTATGGCTACACCTTC. Translated, it gives CASSIPLYGTPNYGYTF.

The chain uses TRBV27 and TRBJ2-2, with TRBD2 identical over 12 bases. This CDR3 spans 15 amino acids. Germline loops: CDR1 MNHEY, CDR2 SMNVEV (reference sequence). Trimming cost V 2 bases and J 6 bases; bases outside gene matches: 1. The CDR3 region has the DNA TGTGCCAGCAGTTTACGACTAGCGGGGGCCGGGGAGCTGTTTTTT. This sequence encodes CASSLRLAGAGELFF.

This clone was seen once. The chain recombines TRBV2 with TRBJ2-7; TRBD1 matches at 11 bases. The CDR3 sequence is 14 residues long. Germline V lookup: CDR1 SNHLY, CDR2 FYNNEI. J lost 1 base, V lost 8 bases, and 4 bases had no gene match. DNA of the CDR3: TGTGCCAGCCAGGGACAGGGGGGGTCCTACGAGCAGTACTTC. Its translation: CASQGQGGSYEQYF.